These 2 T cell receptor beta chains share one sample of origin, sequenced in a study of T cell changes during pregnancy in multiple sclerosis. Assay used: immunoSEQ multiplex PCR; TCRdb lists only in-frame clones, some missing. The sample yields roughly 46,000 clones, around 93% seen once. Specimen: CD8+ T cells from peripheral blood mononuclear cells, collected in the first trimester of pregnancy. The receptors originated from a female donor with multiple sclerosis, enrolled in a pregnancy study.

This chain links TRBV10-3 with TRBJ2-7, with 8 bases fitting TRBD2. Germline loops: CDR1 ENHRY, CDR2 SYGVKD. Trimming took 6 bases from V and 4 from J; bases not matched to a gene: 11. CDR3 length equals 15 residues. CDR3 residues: CAIRVTGTRQYEQYF. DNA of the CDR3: TGTGCCATCAGGGTTACCGGGACTAGGCAGTACGAGCAGTACTTC.

The CDR3 reads CASSFKGFETQYF. In DNA form, the CDR3 reads TGTGCCAGCAGCTTTAAGGGGTTTGAGACCCAGTACTTC. The V call is TRBV5-8, the J call TRBJ2-5, with D perhaps matching TRBD1 (5 bases). The CDR3 totals 13 residues. CDR1 SGHTS and CDR2 YDEGEE come from the germline V gene. V lost 2 bases to trimming and J lost 5 bases, with 10 bases between them.